This T cell receptor (beta chain) was identified in a study of cytomegalovirus exposure and HLA in healthy donors. General study findings and limits: Later analysis associated a missense DCLRE1C variant with TCR beta V- and J-gene trimming. Presence/absence analysis assumed near-uniform sequencing depth across donors. The authors reported that TCR beta sequences could predict HLA-A and HLA-B alleles. These predictions were accurate for most subjects in the first cohort.

Notes on this clone: Its specificity is not known.

Amplification used 60 Vbeta primers and 13 Jbeta primers. Some clones are missing from TCRdb's copy, which holds only in-frame ones; the method was immunoSEQ multiplex PCR. The table includes about 140,000 clones, over 65% detected once. The receptor comes from a woman aged 25 to 45 in good health and CMV-seronegative. The material sequenced was PBMCs.

CDR3 sequence: CASSFRGSETQYF. Here the CDR3 DNA reads TGCGCCAGCAGCTTCAGGGGGAGCGAGACCCAGTACTTC. V is TRBV5-1 and J is TRBJ2-5; 7 bases fit TRBD1. V was pared by 2 bases and J by 5 bases, with 3 bases of the junction left unmatched. CDR1 SGHRS and CDR2 YFSETQ come from the germline V gene. The CDR3 totals 13 residues.